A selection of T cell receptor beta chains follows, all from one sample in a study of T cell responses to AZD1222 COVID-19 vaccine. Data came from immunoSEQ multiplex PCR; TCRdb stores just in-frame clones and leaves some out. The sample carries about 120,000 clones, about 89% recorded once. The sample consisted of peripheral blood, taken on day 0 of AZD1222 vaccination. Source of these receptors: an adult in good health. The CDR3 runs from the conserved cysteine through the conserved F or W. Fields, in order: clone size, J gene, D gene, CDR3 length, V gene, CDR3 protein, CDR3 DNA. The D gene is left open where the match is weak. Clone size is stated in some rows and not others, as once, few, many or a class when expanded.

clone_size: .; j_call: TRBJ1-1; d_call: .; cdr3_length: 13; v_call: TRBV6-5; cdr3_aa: CASMEIGDRMAFF; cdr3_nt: TGTGCCAGCATGGAAATAGGAGACAGGATGGCTTTCTTT
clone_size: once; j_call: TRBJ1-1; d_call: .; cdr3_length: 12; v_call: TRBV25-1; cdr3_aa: CASGFTGTEAFF; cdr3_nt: TGTGCCAGCGGGTTTACAGGGACTGAAGCTTTCTTT
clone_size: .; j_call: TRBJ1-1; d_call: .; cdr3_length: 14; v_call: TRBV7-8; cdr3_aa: CASSPAKTHTEAFF; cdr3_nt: TGTGCCAGCAGCCCGGCGAAAACCCACACTGAAGCTTTCTTT
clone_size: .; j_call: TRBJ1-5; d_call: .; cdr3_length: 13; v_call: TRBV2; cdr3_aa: CASSEDPYQPQHF; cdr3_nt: TGTGCCAGCAGTGAAGACCCTTATCAGCCCCAGCATTTT
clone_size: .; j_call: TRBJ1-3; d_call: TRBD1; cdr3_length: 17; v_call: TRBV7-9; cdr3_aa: CASPQGAGILSGNTIYF; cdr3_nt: TGTGCCAGTCCGCAGGGGGCTGGGATTCTCTCTGGAAACACCATATATTTT
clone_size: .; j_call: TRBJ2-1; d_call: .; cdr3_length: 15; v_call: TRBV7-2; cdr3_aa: CASSSRGQAYNEQFF; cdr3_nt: TGTGCCAGCAGCTCTAGGGGACAAGCTTACAATGAGCAGTTCTTC
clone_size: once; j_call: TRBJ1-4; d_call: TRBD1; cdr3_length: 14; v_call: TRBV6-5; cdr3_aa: CASSLDRGDEKLFF; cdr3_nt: TGTGCCAGCAGTCTAGACAGGGGAGACGAAAAACTGTTTTTT
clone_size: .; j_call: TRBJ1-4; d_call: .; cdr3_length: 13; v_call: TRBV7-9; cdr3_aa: CASSSGTEVGRFF; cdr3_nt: TGTGCCAGCAGCTCTGGAACCGAGGTTGGGCGATTTTTT
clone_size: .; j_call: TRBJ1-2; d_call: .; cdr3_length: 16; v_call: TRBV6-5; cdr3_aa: CASSYRVGETNYGYTF; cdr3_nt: TGTGCCAGCAGTTATCGCGTGGGGGAAACTAACTATGGCTACACCTTC
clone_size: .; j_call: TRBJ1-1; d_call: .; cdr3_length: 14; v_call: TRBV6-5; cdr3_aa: CASSPPAASTEAFF; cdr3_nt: TGTGCCAGCAGTCCCCCCGCAGCGAGCACTGAAGCTTTCTTT
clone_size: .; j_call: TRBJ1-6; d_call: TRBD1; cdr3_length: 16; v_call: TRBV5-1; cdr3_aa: CASSHGSGTANSPLHF; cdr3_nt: TGCGCCAGCAGTCACGGCTCCGGGACAGCCAATTCACCCCTCCACTTT
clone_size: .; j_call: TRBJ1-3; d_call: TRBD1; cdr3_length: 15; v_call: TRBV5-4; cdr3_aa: CASSQRTGAGNTIYF; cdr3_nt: TGTGCCAGCAGCCAGAGGACAGGGGCCGGAAACACCATATATTTT
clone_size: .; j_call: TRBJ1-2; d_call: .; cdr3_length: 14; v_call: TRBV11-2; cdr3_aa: CASSPGHGNYGYTF; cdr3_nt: TGTGCCAGCAGCCCAGGACACGGGAACTATGGCTACACCTTC
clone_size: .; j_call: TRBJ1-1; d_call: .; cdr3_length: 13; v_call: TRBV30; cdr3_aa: CAWSSSGGLEAFF; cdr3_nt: TGTGCCTGGAGCTCCTCGGGGGGCCTGGAAGCTTTCTTT
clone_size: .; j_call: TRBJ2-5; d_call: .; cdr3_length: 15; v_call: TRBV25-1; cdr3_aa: CASSESRLNQETQYF; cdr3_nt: TGTGCCAGCAGTGAATCCCGACTGAATCAAGAGACCCAGTACTTC
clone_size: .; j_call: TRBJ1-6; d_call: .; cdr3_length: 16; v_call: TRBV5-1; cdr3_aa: CASSLRGGSYNSPLHF; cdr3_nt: TGCGCCAGCAGCTTGCGGGGTGGGTCCTATAATTCACCCCTCCACTTT
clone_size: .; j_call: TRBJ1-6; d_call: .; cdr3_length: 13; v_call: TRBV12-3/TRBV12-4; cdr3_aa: CASTGGMESPLHF; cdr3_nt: TGTGCCAGCACTGGAGGGATGGAATCACCCCTCCACTTT
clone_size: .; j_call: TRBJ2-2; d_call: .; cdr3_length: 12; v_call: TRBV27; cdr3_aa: CASSLNTGELFF; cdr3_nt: TGTGCCAGCAGTTTAAACACCGGGGAGCTGTTTTTT
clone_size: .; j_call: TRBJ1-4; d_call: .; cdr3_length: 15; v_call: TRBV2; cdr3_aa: CASSAGVGTNEKLFF; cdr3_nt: TGTGCCAGCAGCGCAGGGGTGGGAACTAATGAAAAACTGTTTTTT
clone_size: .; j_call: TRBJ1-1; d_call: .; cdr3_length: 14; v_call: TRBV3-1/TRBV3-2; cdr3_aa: CASSQGLSWTEAFF; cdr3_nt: TGTGCCAGCAGCCAAGGCTTGAGTTGGACTGAAGCTTTCTTT
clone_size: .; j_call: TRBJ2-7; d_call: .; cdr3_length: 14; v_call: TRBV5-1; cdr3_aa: CASSLAGGESEQYF; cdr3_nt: TGCGCCAGCAGCTTGGCAGGGGGGGAAAGCGAGCAGTACTTC
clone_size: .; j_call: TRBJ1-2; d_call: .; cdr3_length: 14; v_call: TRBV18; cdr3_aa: CASSPSGGPTLYTF; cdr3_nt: TGTGCCAGCTCGCCCTCCGGGGGGCCCACCCTCTACACCTTC
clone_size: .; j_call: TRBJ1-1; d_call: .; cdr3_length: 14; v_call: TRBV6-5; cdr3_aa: CASNPQALGTEAFF; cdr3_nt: TGTGCCAGCAATCCGCAGGCCCTAGGGACTGAAGCTTTCTTT
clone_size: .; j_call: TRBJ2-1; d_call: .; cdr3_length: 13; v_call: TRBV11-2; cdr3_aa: CASSPETRIEQFF; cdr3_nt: TGTGCCAGCAGCCCGGAGACTAGGATCGAGCAGTTCTTC
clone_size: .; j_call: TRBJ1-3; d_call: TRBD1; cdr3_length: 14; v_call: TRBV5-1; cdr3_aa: CASSWTGSGNTIYF; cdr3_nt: TGCGCCAGCAGCTGGACAGGGTCTGGAAACACCATATATTTT
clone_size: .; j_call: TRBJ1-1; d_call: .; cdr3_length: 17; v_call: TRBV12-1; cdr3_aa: CASYPGRGIGWNTEAFF; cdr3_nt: TGTGCCAGCTACCCGGGACGGGGGATAGGGTGGAACACTGAAGCTTTCTTT
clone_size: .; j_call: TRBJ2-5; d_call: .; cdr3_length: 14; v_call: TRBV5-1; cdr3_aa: CASSSGTFQETQYF; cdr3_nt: TGCGCCAGCAGCTCCGGGACTTTCCAAGAGACCCAGTACTTC
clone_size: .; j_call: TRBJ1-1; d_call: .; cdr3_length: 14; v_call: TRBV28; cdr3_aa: CASSRTEVGTEAFF; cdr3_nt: TGTGCCAGCAGTCGGACAGAGGTTGGCACTGAAGCTTTCTTT
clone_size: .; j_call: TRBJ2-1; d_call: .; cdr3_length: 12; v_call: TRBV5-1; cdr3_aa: CASSLGDNEQFF; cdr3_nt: TGCGCCAGCAGCTTGGGGGACAATGAGCAGTTCTTC
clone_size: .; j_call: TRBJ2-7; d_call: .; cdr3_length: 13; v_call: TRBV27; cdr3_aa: CASSLSGNHEQYF; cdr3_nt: TGTGCCAGCAGTTTATCGGGGAACCACGAGCAGTACTTC
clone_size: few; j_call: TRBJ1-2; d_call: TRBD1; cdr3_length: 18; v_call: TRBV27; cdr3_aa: CASSLRLGTGASNYGYTF; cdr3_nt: TGTGCCAGCAGTTTAAGGTTGGGGACAGGGGCCTCAAACTATGGCTACACCTTC
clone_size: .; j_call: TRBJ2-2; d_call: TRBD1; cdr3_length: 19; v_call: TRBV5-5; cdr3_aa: CASSWTPGGGETPTGELFF; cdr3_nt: TGTGCCAGCAGCTGGACCCCAGGGGGCGGTGAGACGCCCACCGGGGAGCTGTTTTTT
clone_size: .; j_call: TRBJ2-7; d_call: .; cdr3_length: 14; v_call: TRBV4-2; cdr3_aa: CASSQDTGMYEQYF; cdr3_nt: TGTGCCAGCAGCCAAGACACAGGGATGTACGAGCAGTACTTC
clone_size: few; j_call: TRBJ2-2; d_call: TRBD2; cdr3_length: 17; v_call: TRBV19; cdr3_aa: CASSAGLAGLWAGELFF; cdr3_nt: TGTGCCAGTAGTGCTGGTCTAGCGGGTCTCTGGGCCGGGGAGCTGTTTTTT
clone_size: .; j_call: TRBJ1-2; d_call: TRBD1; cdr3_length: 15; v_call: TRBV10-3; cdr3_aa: CAIWDRDHPPQGYTF; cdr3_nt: TGTGCCATCTGGGACAGGGATCACCCTCCTCAAGGCTACACCTTC
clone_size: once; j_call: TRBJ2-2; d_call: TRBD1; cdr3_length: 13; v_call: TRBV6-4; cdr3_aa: CATLAGGSGELFF; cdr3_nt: TGTGCCACCCTTGCAGGGGGTTCCGGGGAGCTGTTTTTT
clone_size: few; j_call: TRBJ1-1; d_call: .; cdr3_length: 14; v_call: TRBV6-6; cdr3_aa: CASSGGRTNTEAFF; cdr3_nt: TGTGCCAGCAGTGGGGGGAGGACAAACACTGAAGCTTTCTTT
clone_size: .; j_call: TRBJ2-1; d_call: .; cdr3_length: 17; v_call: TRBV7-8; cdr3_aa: CASSLPLRLRGSGEQFF; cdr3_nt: TGTGCCAGCAGCTTACCTCTCAGGTTGCGGGGTTCGGGTGAGCAGTTCTTC
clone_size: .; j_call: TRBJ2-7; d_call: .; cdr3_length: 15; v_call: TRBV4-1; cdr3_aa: CASSQDPGATYEQYF; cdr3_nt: TGCGCCAGCAGCCAAGATCCTGGAGCAACCTACGAGCAGTACTTC
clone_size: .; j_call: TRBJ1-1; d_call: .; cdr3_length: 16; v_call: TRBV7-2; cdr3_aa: CASSLVLGAPGTEAFF; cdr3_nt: TGTGCCAGCAGCTTAGTCTTAGGCGCCCCAGGCACTGAAGCTTTCTTT
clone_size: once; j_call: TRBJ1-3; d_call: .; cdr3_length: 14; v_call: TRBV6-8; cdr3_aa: CASTGVSSGNTIYF; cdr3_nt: TGTGCCAGCACTGGGGTTAGCTCTGGAAACACCATATATTTT